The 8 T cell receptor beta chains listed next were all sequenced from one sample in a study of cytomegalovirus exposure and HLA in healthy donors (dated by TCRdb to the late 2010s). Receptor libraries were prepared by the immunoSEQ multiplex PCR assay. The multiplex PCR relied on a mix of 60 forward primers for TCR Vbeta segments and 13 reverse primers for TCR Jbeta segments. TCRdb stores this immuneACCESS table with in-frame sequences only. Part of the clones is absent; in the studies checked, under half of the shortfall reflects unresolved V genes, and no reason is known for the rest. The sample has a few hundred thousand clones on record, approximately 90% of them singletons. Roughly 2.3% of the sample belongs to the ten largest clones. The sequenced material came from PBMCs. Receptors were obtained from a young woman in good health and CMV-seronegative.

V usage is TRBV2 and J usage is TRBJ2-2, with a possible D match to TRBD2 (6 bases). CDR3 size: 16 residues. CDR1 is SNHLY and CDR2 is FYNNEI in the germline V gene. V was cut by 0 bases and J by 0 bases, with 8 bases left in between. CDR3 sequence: CASSEAGLTNTGELFF. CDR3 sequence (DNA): TGTGCCAGCAGTGAAGCGGGACTTACGAACACCGGGGAGCTGTTTTTT. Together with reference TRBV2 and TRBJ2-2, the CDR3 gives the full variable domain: EPEVTQTPSHQVTQMGQEVILRCVPISNHLYFYWYRQILGQKVEFLVSFYNNEISEKSEIFDDQFSVERPDGSNFTLKIRSTKLEDSAMYFCASSEAGLTNTGELFFGEGSRLTVL.

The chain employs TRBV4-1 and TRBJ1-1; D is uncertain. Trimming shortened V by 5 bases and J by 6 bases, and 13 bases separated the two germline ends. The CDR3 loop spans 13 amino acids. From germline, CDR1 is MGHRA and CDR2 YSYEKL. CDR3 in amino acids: CASSVIGFSEAFF. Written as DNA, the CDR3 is TGCGCCAGCAGCGTTATCGGGTTCTCTGAAGCTTTCTTT.

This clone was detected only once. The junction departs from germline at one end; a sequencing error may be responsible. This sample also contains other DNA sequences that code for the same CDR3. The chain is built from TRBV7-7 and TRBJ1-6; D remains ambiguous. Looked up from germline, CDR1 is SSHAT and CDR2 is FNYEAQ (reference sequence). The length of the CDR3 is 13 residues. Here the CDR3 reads CASSLAQNSPLHF. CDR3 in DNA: TGTGCTAGCAGCTTAGCGCAGAATTCCCCCCTCCACTTT. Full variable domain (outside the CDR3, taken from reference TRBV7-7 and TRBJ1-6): GAGVSQSPRYKVTKRGQDVTLRCDPISSHATLYWYQQALGQGPEFLTYFNYEAQPDKSGLPSDRFSAERPEGSISTLTIQRTEQRDSAMYRCASSLAQNSPLHFGNGTRLTVT.

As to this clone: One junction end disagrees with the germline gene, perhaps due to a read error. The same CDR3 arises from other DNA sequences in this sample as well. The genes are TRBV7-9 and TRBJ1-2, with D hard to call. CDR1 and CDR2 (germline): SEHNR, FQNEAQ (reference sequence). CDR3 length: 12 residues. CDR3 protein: CSSSLSLYGYTF. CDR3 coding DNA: TGTTCCAGCAGCCTTAGTCTCTATGGCTACACCTTC. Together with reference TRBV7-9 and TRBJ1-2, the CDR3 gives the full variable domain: DTGVSQNPRHKITKRGQNVTFRCDPISEHNRLYWYRQTLGQGPEFLTYFQNEAQLEKSRLLSDRFSAERPKGSFSTLEIQRTEQGDSAMYLCSSSLSLYGYTFGSGTRLTVV.

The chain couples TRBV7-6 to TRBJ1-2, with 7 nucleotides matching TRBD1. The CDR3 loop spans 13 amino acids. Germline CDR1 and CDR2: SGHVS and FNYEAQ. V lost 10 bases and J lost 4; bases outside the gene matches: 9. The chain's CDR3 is CATGTGEPYGYTF. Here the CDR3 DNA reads TGTGCCACCGGAACAGGGGAACCCTATGGCTACACCTTC.

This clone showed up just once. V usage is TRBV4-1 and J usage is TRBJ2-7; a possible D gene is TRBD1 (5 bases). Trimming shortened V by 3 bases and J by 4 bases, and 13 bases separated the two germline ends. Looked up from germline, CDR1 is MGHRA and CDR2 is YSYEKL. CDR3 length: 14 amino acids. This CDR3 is CASSQVAGWYEQYF. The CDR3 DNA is TGCGCCAGCAGCCAGGTTGCAGGGTGGTACGAGCAGTACTTC.

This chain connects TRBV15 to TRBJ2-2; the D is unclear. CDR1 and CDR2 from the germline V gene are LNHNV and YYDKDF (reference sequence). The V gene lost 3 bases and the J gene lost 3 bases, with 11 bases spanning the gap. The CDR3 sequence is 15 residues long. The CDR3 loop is CATSSGTEYTGELFF. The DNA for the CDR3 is TGTGCCACCAGCAGTGGCACAGAATACACCGGGGAGCTGTTTTTT.

The CDR3 here is CASSRWEAETQYF. DNA of the CDR3: TGTGCCAGCAGCCGGTGGGAGGCGGAGACCCAGTACTTC. The chain joins TRBV7-2 to TRBJ2-5; D perhaps matches TRBD2 (6 bases). The V end was cut by 5 bases, the J end by 5 bases, with 12 bases between. This CDR3 has 13 residues. Germline V lookup: CDR1 SGHTA, CDR2 FQGNSA.